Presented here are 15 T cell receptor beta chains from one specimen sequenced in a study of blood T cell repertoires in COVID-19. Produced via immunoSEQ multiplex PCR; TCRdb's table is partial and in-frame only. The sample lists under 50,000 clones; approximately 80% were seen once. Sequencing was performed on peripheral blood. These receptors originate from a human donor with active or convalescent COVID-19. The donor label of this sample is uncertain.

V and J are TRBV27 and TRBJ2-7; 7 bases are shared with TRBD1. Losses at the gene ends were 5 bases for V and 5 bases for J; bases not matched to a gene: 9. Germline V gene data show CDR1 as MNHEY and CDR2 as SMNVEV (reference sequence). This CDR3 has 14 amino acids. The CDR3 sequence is CASSLKQGLHEQYF. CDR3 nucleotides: TGTGCCAGCAGTCTAAAACAGGGGTTGCACGAGCAGTACTTC.

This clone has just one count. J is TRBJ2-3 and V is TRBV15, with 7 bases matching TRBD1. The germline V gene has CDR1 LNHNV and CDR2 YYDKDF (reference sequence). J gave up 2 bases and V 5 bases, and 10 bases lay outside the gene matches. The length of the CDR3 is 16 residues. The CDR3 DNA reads TGTGCCACCAGCGCGCGTTGGGACAGTCCCACAGATACGCAGTATTTT. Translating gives CATSARWDSPTDTQYF.

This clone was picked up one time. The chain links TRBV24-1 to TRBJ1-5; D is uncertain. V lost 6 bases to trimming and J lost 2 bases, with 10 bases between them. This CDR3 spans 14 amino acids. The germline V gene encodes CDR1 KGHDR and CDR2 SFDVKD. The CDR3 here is CATSSRRGNQPQHF. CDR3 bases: TGTGCCACCAGTTCTCGCCGGGGCAATCAGCCCCAGCATTTT.

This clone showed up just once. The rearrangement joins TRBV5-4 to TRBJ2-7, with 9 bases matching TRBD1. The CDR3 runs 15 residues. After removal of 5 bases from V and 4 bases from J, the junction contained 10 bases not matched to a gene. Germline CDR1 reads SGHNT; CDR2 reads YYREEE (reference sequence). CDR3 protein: CASSPPGTGRYEQYF. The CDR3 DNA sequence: TGTGCCAGCAGTCCTCCCGGGACAGGGAGGTACGAGCAGTACTTC. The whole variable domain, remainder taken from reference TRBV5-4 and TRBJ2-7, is ETGVTQSPTHLIKTRGQQVTLRCSSQSGHNTVSWYQQALGQGPQFIFQYYREEENGRGNFPPRFSGLQFPNYSSELNVNALELDDSALYLCASSPPGTGRYEQYFGPGTRLTVT.

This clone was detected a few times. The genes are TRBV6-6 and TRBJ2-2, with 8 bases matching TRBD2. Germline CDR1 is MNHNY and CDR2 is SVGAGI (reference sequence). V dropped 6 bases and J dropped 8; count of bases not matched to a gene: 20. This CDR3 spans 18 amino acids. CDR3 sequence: CASRRGTNCGRTGGELFF. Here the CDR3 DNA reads TGTGCCAGCAGACGAGGGACCAATTGCGGGAGGACGGGGGGGGAGCTGTTTTTT.

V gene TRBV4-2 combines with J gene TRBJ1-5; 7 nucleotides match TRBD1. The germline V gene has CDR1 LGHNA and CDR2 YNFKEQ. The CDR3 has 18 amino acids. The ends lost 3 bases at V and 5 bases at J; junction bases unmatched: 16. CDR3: CASSQGTAGGLGYQPQHF. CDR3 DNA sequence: TGTGCCAGCAGCCAGGGGACAGCCGGAGGATTAGGCTATCAGCCCCAGCATTTT.

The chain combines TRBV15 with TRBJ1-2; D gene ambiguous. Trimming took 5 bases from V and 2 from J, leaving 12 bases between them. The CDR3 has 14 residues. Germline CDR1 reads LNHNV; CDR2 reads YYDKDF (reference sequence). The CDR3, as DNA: TGTGCCACCAGCGAAGAGACGGGAAACTATGGCTACACCTTC. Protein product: CATSEETGNYGYTF.

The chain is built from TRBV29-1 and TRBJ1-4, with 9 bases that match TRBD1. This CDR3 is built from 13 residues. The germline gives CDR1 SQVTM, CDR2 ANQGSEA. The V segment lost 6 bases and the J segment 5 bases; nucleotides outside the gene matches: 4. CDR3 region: CSVRQGGNEKLFF. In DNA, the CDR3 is TGCAGCGTCAGACAGGGGGGCAATGAAAAACTGTTTTTT. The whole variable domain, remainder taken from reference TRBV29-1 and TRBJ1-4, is SAVISQKPSRDICQRGTSLTIQCQVDSQVTMMFWYRQQPGQSLTLIATANQGSEATYESGFVIDKFPISRPNLTFSTLTVSNMSPEDSSIYLCSVRQGGNEKLFFGSGTQLSVL.

Here the CDR3 DNA reads TGTGCCACCAGTGACCCGACTAGAGACACCGGGGAGCTGTTTTTT. It codes for CATSDPTRDTGELFF. The chain joins TRBV24-1 to TRBJ2-2; the D gene is possibly TRBD2 (6 bases). Germline assignment: CDR1 KGHDR and CDR2 SFDVKD. The CDR3 sequence is 15 residues long. Trimming shortened V by 4 bases and J by 3 bases, and 11 bases separated the two germline ends.

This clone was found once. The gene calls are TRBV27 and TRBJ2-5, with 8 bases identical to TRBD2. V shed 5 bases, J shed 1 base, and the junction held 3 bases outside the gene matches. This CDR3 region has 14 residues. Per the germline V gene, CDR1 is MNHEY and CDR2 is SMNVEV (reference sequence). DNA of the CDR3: TGTGCCAGCAGTAATCGGGGGGGCCAAGAGACCCAGTACTTC. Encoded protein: CASSNRGGQETQYF.

Here the CDR3 DNA reads TGTGCCAGCAGTGATCCAGGTGTCTACTCTGGAAACACCATATATTTT. Translated, it gives CASSDPGVYSGNTIYF. This chain links TRBV2 with TRBJ1-3, with no clear D. CDR1 and CDR2 from the germline V gene are SNHLY and FYNNEI. Trimming took off 3 bases at V and 0 bases at J, with 12 bases between the two ends. The CDR3 consists of 16 residues.

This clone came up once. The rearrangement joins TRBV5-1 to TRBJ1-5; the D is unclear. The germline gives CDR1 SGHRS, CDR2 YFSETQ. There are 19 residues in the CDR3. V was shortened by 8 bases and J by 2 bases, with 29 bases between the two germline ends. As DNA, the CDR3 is TGCGCCAGACCAGAACCCGTCCTGGAGGTGGGCGGAGGCAATCAGCCCCAGCATTTT. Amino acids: CARPEPVLEVGGGNQPQHF.

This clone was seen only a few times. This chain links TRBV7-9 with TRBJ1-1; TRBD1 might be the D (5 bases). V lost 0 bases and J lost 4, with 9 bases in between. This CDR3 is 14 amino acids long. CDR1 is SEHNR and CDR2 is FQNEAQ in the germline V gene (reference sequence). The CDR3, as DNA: TGTGCCAGCAGCTTAGCAACCAGGGCCACTGAAGCTTTCTTT. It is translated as CASSLATRATEAFF.

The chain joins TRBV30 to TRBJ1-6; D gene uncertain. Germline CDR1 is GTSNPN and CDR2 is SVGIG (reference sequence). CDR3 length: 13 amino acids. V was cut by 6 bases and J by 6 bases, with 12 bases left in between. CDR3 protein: CACRGESNSPLHF. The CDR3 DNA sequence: TGTGCCTGCCGCGGGGAGAGTAATTCACCCCTCCACTTT.

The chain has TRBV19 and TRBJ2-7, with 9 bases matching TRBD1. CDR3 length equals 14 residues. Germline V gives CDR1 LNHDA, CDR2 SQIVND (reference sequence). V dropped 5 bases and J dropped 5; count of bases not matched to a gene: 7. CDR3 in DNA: TGTGCCAGTAGTGCCGGGACAGGGTGGGACGAGCAGTACTTC. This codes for CASSAGTGWDEQYF.